What follows are 18 T cell receptor beta chains derived from one specimen sequenced in a study of blood T cell repertoires in COVID-19. Produced via immunoSEQ multiplex PCR; TCRdb's table is partial and in-frame only. The table lists hundreds of thousands of clones, 75% to 90% of them singletons, with about 12% in the top ten. Sequencing was done on a sample of peripheral blood. All receptors come from a woman aged 70-85 years with COVID-19, enrolled during active disease.

The V call is TRBV19, the J call TRBJ1-5; TRBD1 might be the D (6 bases). The CDR3 covers 15 residues. V lost 5 bases to trimming and J lost 5 bases, with 16 bases between them. CDR1 and CDR2 (germline): LNHDA, SQIVND (reference sequence). CDR3 sequence reads: CASSPTGLRDQPQHF. For the CDR3, the DNA is TGTGCCAGTAGTCCCACAGGGTTAAGGGATCAGCCCCAGCATTTT.

The chain is built from TRBV6-5 and TRBJ2-3; no clear D. The V gene lost 2 bases and the J gene lost 4 bases, with 7 bases spanning the gap. CDR1 is MNHEY, CDR2 SVGAGI, per germline. The CDR3 spans 13 residues. This CDR3 is CASSYTWSDTQYF. For the CDR3, the DNA is TGTGCCAGCAGTTACACTTGGTCAGATACGCAGTATTTT.

This chain joins TRBV7-9 and TRBJ1-2; D remains unclear. The germline V and J ends were trimmed by 3 bases and 5 bases, with 10 bases remaining between them. The CDR3 covers 13 residues. Germline V CDR1 and CDR2: SEHNR, FQNEAQ (reference sequence). DNA for the CDR3: TGTGCCAGCAGCTTCCCCAGTTCTTATGGCTACACCTTC. Protein: CASSFPSSYGYTF.

The CDR3 here is CASSLVERGKLFF. The CDR3 DNA follows: TGTGCCAGCAGCTTGGTCGAGAGGGGGAAACTGTTTTTT. This chain uses TRBV5-4 with TRBJ1-4, with D perhaps matching TRBD1 (6 bases). The V gene lost 0 bases and the J gene lost 11 bases, with 11 bases spanning the gap. CDR1 is SGHNT and CDR2 is YYREEE in the germline V gene (reference sequence). This CDR3 is built from 13 residues.

The chain recombines TRBV5-6 with TRBJ2-7; TRBD1 is a possible D gene (6 bases). The germline V gene has CDR1 SGHDT and CDR2 YYEEEE. The V gene lost 0 bases and the J gene lost 2 bases, with 9 bases spanning the gap. This CDR3 comprises 14 residues. CDR3 bases: TGTGCCAGCAGCTTGGCGGGACATACCTACGAGCAGTACTTC. Amino acids: CASSLAGHTYEQYF.

V and J are TRBV2 and TRBJ1-4; 9 bases align to TRBD1. The V segment lost 8 bases and the J segment 7 bases; nucleotides outside the gene matches: 8. Germline CDR1 and CDR2: SNHLY and FYNNEI. The CDR3 runs 14 residues. In nucleotides, the CDR3 is TGTGCCAGCCTCTTAGACAGGGGGAGTGAAAAACTGTTTTTT. This encodes CASLLDRGSEKLFF.

The rearrangement uses TRBV28 and TRBJ1-5; no definite D call. Germline V CDR1 and CDR2: MDHEN, SYDVKM. The CDR3 contains 14 residues. V shed 3 bases and J shed 2 bases, with 8 bases lying between them. The CDR3 reads CASSLEVGNQPQHF. In DNA, the CDR3 is TGTGCCAGCAGTTTGGAGGTCGGCAATCAGCCCCAGCATTTT.

This clone appeared a single time. This chain uses TRBV5-1 with TRBJ2-7, with a tentative D call TRBD1 (6 bases). The CDR3 is made up of 15 amino acids. Germline CDR1 and CDR2: SGHRS and YFSETQ. With 1 base removed from V and 5 bases from J, the gap between germline ends came to 16 bases. For the CDR3, the DNA is TGCGCCAGCAGCTTGTTGGGGGCTGGAGTCCACGAGCAGTACTTC. This codes for CASSLLGAGVHEQYF.

Written as DNA, the CDR3 is TGCGCCAGCAGCTTTATTCCCGACAATGAGCAGTTCTTC. It codes for CASSFIPDNEQFF. V is TRBV5-1 and J is TRBJ2-1; D uncertain. Germline lookup yields CDR1 SGHRS and CDR2 YFSETQ. The CDR3 covers 13 residues. V gave up 2 bases and J gave up 5 bases, with 8 bases separating them.

The genes are TRBV5-1 and TRBJ1-5; possible D gene TRBD1, 5 bases. The CDR3 length is 15 residues. Germline assignment: CDR1 SGHRS and CDR2 YFSETQ. Trimming shortened V by 4 bases and J by 4 bases, and 15 bases separated the two germline ends. The CDR3 coding sequence is TGCGCCAGCAGCCCCTTGGGCAGGGATAATCAGCCCCAGCATTTT. The encoded protein is CASSPLGRDNQPQHF. Full variable domain (missing parts from reference TRBV5-1 and TRBJ1-5): KAGVTQTPRYLIKTRGQQVTLSCSPISGHRSVSWYQQTPGQGLQFLFEYFSETQRNKGNFPGRFSGRQFSNSRSEMNVSTLELGDSALYLCASSPLGRDNQPQHFGDGTRLSIL.

The gene calls are TRBV2 and TRBJ2-7; 10 nucleotides align to TRBD1. Trimming at V came to 6 bases and at J to 0 bases, leaving 2 bases not matched to a gene. This CDR3 comprises 14 residues. The V gene's germline CDR1 is SNHLY and CDR2 FYNNEI. This chain's CDR3 is CASRDRGYSYEQYF. The CDR3 nucleotides read TGTGCCAGCAGGGACAGGGGGTACTCCTACGAGCAGTACTTC.

This clone was recorded at least ten times. This rearrangement joins TRBV19 to TRBJ1-1; D might be TRBD1 (5 bases). CDR3 length equals 15 residues. Germline CDR1 and CDR2: LNHDA and SQIVND (reference sequence). Trimming took 5 bases from V and 4 from J, leaving 17 bases between them. This chain's CDR3 is CASSALDIAGTEAFF. In nucleotides, the CDR3 is TGTGCCAGTAGTGCCTTGGACATAGCTGGCACTGAAGCTTTCTTT.

The chain is built from TRBV10-2 and TRBJ2-7; possibly TRBD2 for D (6 bases). The V gene lost 5 bases and the J gene lost 3 bases, with 11 bases spanning the gap. CDR1 WSHSY and CDR2 SAAADI come from the germline V gene. This CDR3 spans 13 amino acids. CDR3 residues: CASSSPGSYEQYF. CDR3 nucleotide sequence: TGCGCCAGCAGTTCCCCCGGGAGCTACGAGCAGTACTTC.

The gene calls are TRBV5-6 and TRBJ1-1; no definite D call. This CDR3 comprises 13 residues. Germline loops: CDR1 SGHDT, CDR2 YYEEEE. V lost 3 bases and J lost 0, with 6 bases in between. As DNA, the CDR3 is TGTGCCAGCAGCTACAGTATGAACACTGAAGCTTTCTTT. This gives the protein CASSYSMNTEAFF.

This clone was found once. The CDR3 sequence: CASSQGAKETQYF. Here the CDR3 DNA reads TGCGCCAGCAGCCAAGGGGCCAAAGAGACCCAGTACTTC. This sequence joins TRBV4-1 and TRBJ2-5; no definite D call. Per germline, CDR1 MGHRA and CDR2 YSYEKL. V was pared by 1 base and J by 3 bases, with 6 bases between. This CDR3 has 13 amino acids.

The rearrangement links TRBV19 to TRBJ2-3, with D tentatively TRBD2 (6 bases). Trimming shortened V by 3 bases and J by 1 base, and 8 bases separated the two germline ends. Germline-derived CDR1 and CDR2 are LNHDA and SQIVND (reference sequence). The CDR3 has 14 residues. The CDR3 bases are TGTGCCAGTAGTATGGGCGGGGGCACAGATACGCAGTATTTT. Translation gives CASSMGGGTDTQYF. The variable domain in full, with the rest retrieved from reference TRBV19 and TRBJ2-3, is DGGITQSPKYLFRKEGQNVTLSCEQNLNHDAMYWYRQDPGQGLRLIYYSQIVNDFQKGDIAEGYSVSREKKESFPLTVTSAQKNPTAFYLCASSMGGGTDTQYFGPGTRLTVL.

The J gene is TRBJ1-4, the V gene TRBV7-9; no reliable D call. CDR1 and CDR2 from the germline V gene are SEHNR and FQNEAQ (reference sequence). CDR3 size: 14 residues. V was trimmed by 5 bases and J by 5 bases, leaving 12 bases between them. CDR3 sequence: CASSVREGNEKLFF. CDR3 DNA sequence: TGTGCCAGCAGCGTGCGGGAGGGAAATGAAAAACTGTTTTTT.

The chain combines TRBV5-1 with TRBJ1-2; TRBD1 agrees at 10 bases. Germline CDR1 and CDR2: SGHRS and YFSETQ. V dropped 0 bases and J dropped 8; count of bases not matched to a gene: 4. The CDR3 spans 14 residues. CDR3 loop: CASSLGQGARGYTF. The CDR3 DNA reads TGCGCCAGCAGCTTGGGACAGGGGGCGCGGGGCTACACCTTC.